Described below is a single T cell receptor beta chain sequence and its context. Measured with immunoSEQ multiplex PCR; TCRdb has only the in-frame clones, and not every one. The table includes some 340,000 clones, 90% to 95% detected once. The record originates from a study of blood T cell repertoires in COVID-19. Across the whole study: T cells, B-cell-depleted T cells, or PBMCs supplied cDNA or gDNA.

A COVID-19 case had been met by exposed participants during the 2 weeks before study entry. Germline V lookup: CDR1 LNHDA, CDR2 SQIVND (reference sequence). V gave up 6 bases and J gave up 3 bases; unmatched junction bases: 2. The CDR3 runs to 13 residues. Source material: PBMCs or T cells enriched from blood (not recorded which). V and J are TRBV19 and TRBJ1-2; 9 nucleotides align to TRBD1. The receptor comes from a woman aged 25-40 years who had been exposed to COVID-19. The CDR3 DNA reads as TGTGCCAGTAGAGACAGGGGGGACTATGGCTACACCTTC. It encodes CASRDRGDYGYTF. The variable domain in full, with the rest retrieved from reference TRBV19 and TRBJ1-2, is DGGITQSPKYLFRKEGQNVTLSCEQNLNHDAMYWYRQDPGQGLRLIYYSQIVNDFQKGDIAEGYSVSREKKESFPLTVTSAQKNPTAFYLCASRDRGDYGYTFGSGTRLTVV.